This record looks at one TCR beta chain sequence and its context. Original processing notes: Reference gene primer amplification yielded estimated nucleated cell counts. Data came from immunoSEQ multiplex PCR; TCRdb stores just in-frame clones and leaves some out. V and J calls and clone size are copied from that table; D and trimming were computed from the DNA. Of more than 200,000 clones in the sample, approximately 84% are singletons; the top ten hold about 8%. The sample comes from a study of blood T cell repertoires in COVID-19. Study background: The study drew acute and convalescent COVID-19 samples from the United States, Italy and Spain. Sample material is recorded as cDNA or gDNA derived from T cells, B-cell-depleted T cells, or PBMCs.

V shed 6 bases and J 1 base; nucleotides not matched to a gene: 0. The CDR3 covers 14 residues. In germline, CDR1 is MNHEY, CDR2 SVGAGI. The sequencing sample was made of peripheral blood. This rearrangement joins TRBV6-5 to TRBJ2-3, with 11 positions matching TRBD2. The sequence derives from a woman of 80 years or more with acute or convalescent COVID-19. CDR3 region: CASRLAGGTDTQYF. CDR3 nucleotide sequence: TGTGCCAGCAGACTAGCGGGGGGCACAGATACGCAGTATTTT.